This TCR beta chain was documented in a study of T cell changes during pregnancy in multiple sclerosis. Using immunoSEQ multiplex PCR, the repertoire was profiled, and TCRdb retains in-frame clones only, with some absent. The sample includes 75,000 to 80,000 clones, about 92% seen only once; the top ten take 2% to 3%. The specimen comprised peripheral blood, sampled after pregnancy. This sequence was found in a female donor in good health, enrolled as a control in a pregnancy study.

Here the CDR3 reads CASSEGAGGYNEQFF. CDR3 DNA sequence: TGTGCCAGCAGCGAGGGAGCGGGAGGGTACAATGAGCAGTTCTTC. The J gene is TRBJ2-1, the V gene TRBV9, with TRBD2 matching over 10 bases. V dropped 3 bases and J dropped 4; count of bases not matched to a gene: 4. CDR1 SGDLS and CDR2 YYNGEE come from the germline V gene. The CDR3 length is 15 residues.